Listed below are T cell receptor beta chains from one sample, sequenced in a study of beta chain features in type 1 diabetes. The method was immunoSEQ multiplex PCR; TCRdb's version includes in-frame clones alone and lacks a portion of them. The repertoire holds some 700,000 clones, 13% seen once, with less than 0.025% in the top ten. The sequenced material came from naive CD4+ T cells from blood. The receptors here all came from a man aged 18 to 29 with type 1 diabetes. Both conserved end residues are part of each CDR3. The D gene is left open where the match is weak. Clone size appears in some rows only: once, few, many, or a class for an expanded clone.

cdr3_length	j_call	v_call	d_call	clone_size	cdr3_aa	cdr3_nt
13	TRBJ2-7	TRBV5-6	TRBD1	.	CASRTGISHEQYF	TGTGCCAGCAGGACAGGGATCTCCCACGAGCAGTACTTC
17	TRBJ2-4	TRBV7-2	.	.	CASSLPGELGAKNIQYF	TGTGCCAGCAGCCTCCCGGGAGAGCTGGGGGCCAAAAACATTCAGTACTTC
15	TRBJ2-5	TRBV6-5	.	.	CASSYSVGGPETQYF	TGTGCCAGCAGTTACTCGGTTGGGGGCCCAGAGACCCAGTACTTC
13	TRBJ1-1	TRBV5-6	.	.	CASSFGRVHEAFF	TGTGCCAGCAGCTTTGGCAGGGTGCATGAAGCTTTCTTT
15	TRBJ2-5	TRBV12-2	.	few	CASRPTTSGGETQYF	TGTGCAAGTCGTCCTACGACTAGCGGGGGAGAGACCCAGTACTTC
15	TRBJ2-2	TRBV2	.	few	CASKMRTQNTGELFF	TGTGCCAGCAAAATGAGGACCCAGAACACCGGGGAGCTGTTTTTT
13	TRBJ1-1	TRBV25-1	.	few	CASTSGRNTEAFF	TGTGCCAGCACCTCGGGGAGGAACACTGAAGCTTTCTTT
15	TRBJ1-3	TRBV6-5	TRBD1	.	CASSTGVIFGNTIYF	TGTGCCAGCAGCACAGGGGTGATATTTGGAAACACCATATATTTT
13	TRBJ2-5	TRBV9	.	.	CASSVFGEETQYF	TGTGCCAGCAGCGTCTTCGGGGAAGAGACCCAGTACTTC
15	TRBJ2-5	TRBV4-1	.	.	CASSQGGVGDETQYF	TGCGCCAGCAGCCAAGGAGGCGTGGGTGACGAGACCCAGTACTTC
12	TRBJ1-2	TRBV28	.	once	CASSLVGYGYTF	TGTGCCAGCAGTTTGGTAGGGTATGGCTACACCTTC
14	TRBJ1-1	TRBV30	.	.	CAWSVNLLNAEAFF	TGTGCCTGGAGTGTAAATTTGTTGAACGCTGAAGCTTTCTTT
15	TRBJ2-7	TRBV5-1	.	few	CASSFSGAMNYEQYF	TGCGCCAGCAGCTTCTCGGGAGCGATGAACTACGAGCAGTACTTC
15	TRBJ1-6	TRBV15	TRBD1	.	CATSRETGAQSPLHF	TGTGCCACCAGCAGAGAGACAGGGGCGCAATCACCCCTCCACTTT
14	TRBJ1-1	TRBV6-5	.	few	CASRKGRLITEAFF	TGTGCCAGCAGGAAGGGGAGACTGATCACTGAAGCTTTCTTT
12	TRBJ1-1	TRBV13	TRBD1	few	CASSSTGAHVFF	TGTGCCAGCAGCTCGACAGGGGCGCATGTTTTCTTT
15	TRBJ1-1	TRBV2	TRBD1	.	CASREQGVTNTEAFF	TGTGCCAGCAGAGAACAGGGGGTGACGAACACTGAAGCTTTCTTT
18	TRBJ2-3	TRBV4-2	TRBD2	.	CASSQEGASGSNTDTQYF	TGTGCCAGCAGCCAAGAAGGTGCCAGCGGGAGCAACACAGATACGCAGTATTTT